This T cell receptor beta chain was found in a study of radiation and T cells in renal cell carcinoma. CDR1 and CDR2 (germline): MDHEN, SYDVKM. This CDR3 has 12 amino acids. V lost 8 bases to trimming and J lost 8 bases, with 15 bases between them. Time point in this sample: baseline pretreatment blood. Treatment in this sample: 15 Gy SBRT to primary tumor, nephrectomy 4 weeks later. Libraries were prepared by immunoSEQ multiplex PCR; TCRdb keeps only in-frame clonotypes and omits some of them. The sample has some 100,000 clones, about 79% seen once. The sample was blood, taken from a patient whose treatment included radiotherapy and nephrectomy. This sequence was found in a man in his sixties with renal cell carcinoma. The chain links TRBV28 to TRBJ1-2; D unclear. This CDR3 reads CASLRPNGGYTF. The CDR3 coding sequence is TGTGCCAGCCTTCGTCCCAACGGGGGCTACACCTTC.